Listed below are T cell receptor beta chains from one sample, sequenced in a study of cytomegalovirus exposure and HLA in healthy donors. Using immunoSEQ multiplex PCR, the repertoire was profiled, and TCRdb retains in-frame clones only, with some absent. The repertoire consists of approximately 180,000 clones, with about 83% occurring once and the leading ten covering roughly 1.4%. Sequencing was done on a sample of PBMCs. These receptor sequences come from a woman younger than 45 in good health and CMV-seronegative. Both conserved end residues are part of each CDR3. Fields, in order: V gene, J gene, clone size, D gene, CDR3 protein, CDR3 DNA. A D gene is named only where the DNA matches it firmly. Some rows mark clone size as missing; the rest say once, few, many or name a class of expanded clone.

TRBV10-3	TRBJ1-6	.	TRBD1	CAISWDRGLNSPLHF	TGTGCCATCTCCTGGGACAGGGGGCTTAATTCACCCCTCCACTTT
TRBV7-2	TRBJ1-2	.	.	CASSFPGEGTNYGYTF	TGTGCCAGCAGCTTCCCCGGGGAAGGTACTAACTATGGCTACACCTTC
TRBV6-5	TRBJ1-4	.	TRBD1	CASRSGGSEKLFF	TGTGCCAGCAGATCAGGGGGGAGTGAAAAACTGTTTTTT
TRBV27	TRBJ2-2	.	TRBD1	CASSLTGGSTGELFF	TGTGCCAGCAGTTTAACAGGGGGCAGCACCGGGGAGCTGTTTTTT
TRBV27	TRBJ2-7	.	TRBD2	CASSLVGGYEQYF	TGTGCCAGCAGTTTGGTGGGAGGGTACGAGCAGTACTTC
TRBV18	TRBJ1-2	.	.	CASSPGASNYGYTF	TGTGCCAGCTCACCGGGGGCTTCCAACTATGGCTACACCTTC
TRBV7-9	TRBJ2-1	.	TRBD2	CASSPRTSGYNEQFF	TGTGCCAGCAGCCCCAGGACTAGCGGGTACAATGAGCAGTTCTTC
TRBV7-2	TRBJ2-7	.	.	CASSLSPDREQYF	TGTGCCAGCAGCTTATCCCCCGACAGGGAGCAGTACTTC
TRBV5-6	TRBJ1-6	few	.	CASSLGGNSPLHF	TGTGCCAGCAGCTTGGGCGGGAATTCACCCCTCCACTTT
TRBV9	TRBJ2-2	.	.	CASSLRDWNTGELFF	TGTGCCAGCAGCCTCCGGGACTGGAACACCGGGGAGCTGTTTTTT
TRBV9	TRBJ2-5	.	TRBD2	CASSVGRGGDQETQYF	TGTGCCAGCAGCGTAGGGCGGGGGGGCGACCAAGAGACCCAGTACTTC
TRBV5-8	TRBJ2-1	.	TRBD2	CASTKGLAGGPGYNEQFF	TGTGCCAGCACCAAAGGACTAGCGGGGGGGCCGGGTTACAATGAGCAGTTCTTC
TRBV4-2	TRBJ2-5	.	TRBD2	CASSQELRGGTETQYF	TGTGCCAGCAGCCAAGAACTGCGCGGGGGGACGGAGACCCAGTACTTC
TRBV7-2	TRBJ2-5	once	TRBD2	CASSLSSGAGETQYF	TGTGCCAGCAGCTTGTCAAGCGGGGCGGGGGAGACCCAGTACTTC
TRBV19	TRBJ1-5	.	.	CASSPTGEQPQHF	TGTGCCAGTAGCCCAACCGGAGAGCAGCCCCAGCATTTT
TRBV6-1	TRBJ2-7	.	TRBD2	CASGFAGEYEQYF	TGTGCCAGCGGGTTCGCGGGGGAGTACGAGCAGTACTTC
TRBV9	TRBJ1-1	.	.	CASSVVGRQAPEAFF	TGTGCCAGCAGCGTAGTAGGCAGACAAGCCCCTGAAGCTTTCTTT
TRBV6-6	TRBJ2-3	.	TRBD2	CASSYPERGGTDTQYF	TGTGCCAGCAGTTACCCCGAGCGGGGGGGCACAGATACGCAGTATTTT
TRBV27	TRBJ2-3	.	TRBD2	CASSLGASGATDTQYF	TGTGCCAGCAGTTTAGGTGCTAGCGGGGCCACAGATACGCAGTATTTT
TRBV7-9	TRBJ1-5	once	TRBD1	CASSFGQGKHQPQHF	TGTGCCAGCAGCTTCGGACAGGGAAAGCATCAGCCCCAGCATTTT
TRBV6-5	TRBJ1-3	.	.	CASLGGGSGNTIYF	TGTGCCAGCCTCGGCGGGGGTTCAGGAAACACCATATATTTT
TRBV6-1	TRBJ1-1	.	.	CASSEDMGLNTEAFF	TGTGCCAGCAGTGAAGATATGGGGCTGAACACTGAAGCTTTCTTT
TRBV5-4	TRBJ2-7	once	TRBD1	CASSPGQGAYEQYF	TGTGCCAGCAGCCCGGGACAGGGGGCTTACGAGCAGTACTTC
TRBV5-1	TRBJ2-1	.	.	CASSLDGGGGDEQFF	TGCGCCAGCAGCTTGGATGGGGGGGGCGGGGATGAGCAGTTCTTC
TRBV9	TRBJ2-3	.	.	CASSAPGTPTDTQYF	TGTGCCAGCAGCGCCCCGGGGACACCGACAGATACGCAGTATTTT
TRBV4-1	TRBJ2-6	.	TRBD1	CASSRRQGSGANVLTF	TGCGCCAGCAGCCGGAGACAGGGCTCCGGGGCCAACGTCCTGACTTTC
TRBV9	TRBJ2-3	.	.	CASTSAALTDTQYF	TGTGCCAGCACTTCGGCGGCTCTCACAGATACGCAGTATTTT
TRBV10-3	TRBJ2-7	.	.	CAISLDIRAYEQYF	TGTGCCATCAGTCTGGACATACGGGCGTACGAGCAGTACTTC
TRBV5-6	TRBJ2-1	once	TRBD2	CASSLLSGGDEQFF	TGTGCCAGCAGCTTGCTTAGCGGGGGGGATGAGCAGTTCTTC
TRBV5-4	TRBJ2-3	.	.	CASSERQTADTQYF	TGTGCCAGCAGCGAGAGACAAACGGCAGATACGCAGTATTTT
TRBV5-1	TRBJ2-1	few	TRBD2	CASSLAAGGPHEQFF	TGCGCCAGCAGCTTGGCTGCGGGGGGTCCGCATGAGCAGTTCTTC
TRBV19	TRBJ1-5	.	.	CATLRGGGGNQPQHF	TGTGCCACCCTCCGGGGAGGGGGGGGCAATCAGCCCCAGCATTTT
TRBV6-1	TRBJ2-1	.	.	CASTLSSYNEQFF	TGTGCCAGCACGCTTAGCTCCTACAATGAGCAGTTCTTC
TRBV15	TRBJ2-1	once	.	CATSRDREDLLEQFF	TGTGCCACCAGCAGAGATCGGGAAGACTTACTAGAGCAGTTCTTC
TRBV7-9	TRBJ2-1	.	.	CASSLARGGPYNEQFF	TGTGCCAGCAGCTTAGCGAGGGGGGGCCCCTACAATGAGCAGTTCTTC
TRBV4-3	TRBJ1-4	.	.	CASSQAVEVGSEKLFF	TGCGCCAGCAGCCAAGCCGTAGAGGTTGGAAGTGAAAAACTGTTTTTT
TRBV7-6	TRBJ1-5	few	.	CASSSLNNQPQHF	TGTGCCAGCAGCTCCCTTAACAATCAGCCCCAGCATTTT
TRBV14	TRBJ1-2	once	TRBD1	CASSQDRTGQINYGYTF	TGTGCCAGCAGCCAGGACCGGACAGGACAAATTAACTATGGCTACACCTTC
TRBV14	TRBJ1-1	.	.	CASSQGQGGDTEAFF	TGTGCCAGCAGCCAAGGGCAGGGAGGGGACACTGAAGCTTTCTTT
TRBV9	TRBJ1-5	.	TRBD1	CASSEGTGEGQPQHF	TGTGCCAGCAGCGAGGGGACAGGGGAGGGTCAGCCCCAGCATTTT
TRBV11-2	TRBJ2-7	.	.	CASSHRFWTYEQYF	TGTGCCAGCAGCCACAGGTTTTGGACCTACGAGCAGTACTTC
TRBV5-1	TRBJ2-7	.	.	CASSWGGAGTGMYEQYF	TGCGCCAGCAGCTGGGGGGGGGCCGGGACAGGCATGTACGAGCAGTACTTC
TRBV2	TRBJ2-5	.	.	CASSEDRQETQYF	TGTGCCAGCAGTGAAGACAGACAAGAGACCCAGTACTTC
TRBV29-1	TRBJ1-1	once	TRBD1	CSVSGGRGTEAFF	TGCAGCGTATCAGGGGGTCGAGGGACTGAAGCTTTCTTT
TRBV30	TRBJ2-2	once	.	CAWSATRGAGGELFF	TGTGCCTGGAGTGCCACCCGGGGGGCAGGCGGGGAGCTGTTTTTT
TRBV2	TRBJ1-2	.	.	CASAREINYGYTF	TGTGCCAGCGCGAGGGAAATTAACTATGGCTACACCTTC
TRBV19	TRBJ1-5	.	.	CASSIGRYSNQPQHF	TGTGCCAGTAGTATAGGGAGATATAGCAATCAGCCCCAGCATTTT
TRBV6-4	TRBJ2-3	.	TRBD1	CASSEGTGGGDTQYF	TGTGCCAGCAGCGAGGGGACAGGTGGGGGAGATACGCAGTATTTT
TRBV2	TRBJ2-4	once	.	CASSGGNRGLAKNIQYF	TGTGCCAGCAGCGGGGGTAACAGGGGCCTAGCCAAAAACATTCAGTACTTC
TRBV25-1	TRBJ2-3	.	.	CASSLPGGLTDTQYF	TGTGCCAGCAGTCTTCCTGGGGGCCTCACAGATACGCAGTATTTT
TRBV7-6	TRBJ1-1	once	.	CASSLDRSTSSTEAFF	TGTGCCAGCAGCTTAGATCGTAGCACTAGCAGCACTGAAGCTTTCTTT
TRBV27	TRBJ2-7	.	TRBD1	CASRDRGGFGYEQYF	TGTGCCAGCCGGGACAGGGGTGGCTTTGGGTACGAGCAGTACTTC
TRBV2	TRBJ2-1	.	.	CASTDSYNEQFF	TGTGCCAGCACAGACTCCTACAATGAGCAGTTCTTC
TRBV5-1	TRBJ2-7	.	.	CASSDQGGGSYEQYF	TGCGCCAGCAGCGACCAGGGGGGAGGATCCTACGAGCAGTACTTC
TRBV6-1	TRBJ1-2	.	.	CASRPTENINYGYTF	TGTGCCAGCAGACCCACAGAAAATATTAACTATGGCTACACCTTC
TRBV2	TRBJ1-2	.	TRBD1	CASSEWATGEDDGYTF	TGTGCCAGCAGTGAGTGGGCGACAGGGGAGGATGATGGCTACACCTTC
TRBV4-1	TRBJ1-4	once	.	CASSRGPSGGEKLFF	TGCGCCAGCAGCCGTGGGCCTTCGGGAGGTGAAAAACTGTTTTTT
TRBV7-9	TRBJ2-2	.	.	CASSRSPQGSGDTGELFF	TGTGCCAGCAGCCGGTCCCCGCAGGGCAGTGGGGACACCGGGGAGCTGTTTTTT
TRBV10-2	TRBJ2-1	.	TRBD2	CASRAGRGNEQFF	TGCGCCAGCAGGGCCGGGAGGGGCAATGAGCAGTTCTTC
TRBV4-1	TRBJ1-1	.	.	CASSQDYSAEAFF	TGCGCCAGCAGCCAAGATTACTCCGCTGAAGCTTTCTTT